This T cell receptor (beta chain) was found in a study of cytomegalovirus exposure and HLA in healthy donors. Donors consisted of healthy bone marrow donors. With 60 Vbeta and 13 Jbeta primers, the PCR was carried out. Clones were sequenced by immunoSEQ multiplex PCR, and TCRdb holds only the in-frame ones, with some missing. The top ten clones hold less than 3% of a sample with some 150,000 clones, roughly 60% of them seen once. Broader study findings: Only CMV serostatus was available as immune exposure information. In vitro experiments confirmed that a few CMV-associated chains were specific for CMV antigens. Common viral pathogens were later found to be apparently linked to several of the most significant clusters.

Of note for this clone: Its target is not known. Other nucleotide sequences from this sample produce the same CDR3.

The germline V gene has CDR1 GTSNPN and CDR2 SVGIG (reference sequence). Trimming removed 0 bases from V and 4 bases from J, with 9 bases in between. The CDR3 runs 14 residues. The V and J genes are TRBV30 and TRBJ1-4, with D possibly being TRBD1 (5 bases). The sequenced sample was PBMCs. The clonotype originates from a woman in her forties in good health and CMV-seronegative. CDR3 nucleotides: TGTGCCTGGAGTGTGGGGCAGAGTAATGAAAAACTGTTTTTT. The encoded protein is CAWSVGQSNEKLFF.